These T cell receptor beta chains were read from a single sample in a study of Graves' ophthalmopathy and Graves' hyperthyroidism. TCRdb re-called the multiplex PCR reads with MiXCR, one entry per CDR3 protein. The sample holds 600,000 to 950,000 distinct CDR3 sequences; 35% to 50% are singletons and the top ten take 44%. The sample was peripheral blood. The receptors were sampled from an adult man with Graves' ophthalmopathy. The CDR3 runs from the conserved cysteine through the conserved F or W. D genes are given only for firm matches. The listing skips clone size in some rows; elsewhere it reads once, few, many or a size class.

v_gene: TRBV2; j_gene: TRBJ1-2; abundance: -; d_gene: TRBD1; CDR3nt: TGTGCCAGCAGTTTGACTCGGGTAGGGGGCGATGGCTACACCTTC; CDR3aa: CASSLTRVGGDGYTF
v_gene: TRBV24-1; j_gene: TRBJ1-2; abundance: -; d_gene: TRBD1; CDR3nt: TGTGCCACCAGCACCCTGGACAGGGGGAGCTTTGGCTACACCTTC; CDR3aa: CATSTLDRGSFGYTF
v_gene: TRBV20-1; j_gene: TRBJ2-5; abundance: few; d_gene: -; CDR3nt: TGCAGTGCTAGAGTTGGCGGCAGGGGACCCCAAGAGACCCAGTACTTC; CDR3aa: CSARVGGRGPQETQYF
v_gene: TRBV20-1; j_gene: TRBJ2-5; abundance: few; d_gene: -; CDR3nt: TGCAGTGCTAGAGCGGGCCCGGCTCAAGAGACCCAGTACTTC; CDR3aa: CSARAGPAQETQYF
v_gene: TRBV13; j_gene: TRBJ2-5; abundance: few; d_gene: -; CDR3nt: TGTGCCAGCAGCTTAGGAGACAGGGAGGGGACCCAGTACTTC; CDR3aa: CASSLGDREGTQYF
v_gene: TRBV5-6; j_gene: TRBJ2-5; abundance: few; d_gene: TRBD1; CDR3nt: TGTGCCAGCAGCTTACCCGGGACAGGAGGAGAGACCCAGTACTTC; CDR3aa: CASSLPGTGGETQYF
v_gene: TRBV2; j_gene: TRBJ1-2; abundance: few; d_gene: -; CDR3nt: TGTGCCAGCAGTTTTAGGCTAAACTATGGCTACACCTTC; CDR3aa: CASSFRLNYGYTF
v_gene: TRBV25-1; j_gene: TRBJ1-2; abundance: -; d_gene: TRBD1; CDR3nt: TGTGCCAGCAGCTTGACAGGGCCGACTAACTATGGCTACACCTTC; CDR3aa: CASSLTGPTNYGYTF
v_gene: TRBV29-1; j_gene: TRBJ2-6; abundance: few; d_gene: -; CDR3nt: TGCAGCGCCTTCGACACCCCTGGGGCCAACGTCCTGACTTTC; CDR3aa: CSAFDTPGANVLTF
v_gene: TRBV20-1; j_gene: TRBJ1-5; abundance: -; d_gene: -; CDR3nt: TGCAGTGCTAGTGACGCGAGTTTCGGTCAGCCCCAGCATTTT; CDR3aa: CSASDASFGQPQHF
v_gene: TRBV5-1; j_gene: TRBJ2-7; abundance: few; d_gene: TRBD1; CDR3nt: TGCGCCAGCAGCTTGGGACAGGACAGGGCCCACGAGCAGTACTTC; CDR3aa: CASSLGQDRAHEQYF
v_gene: TRBV19; j_gene: TRBJ1-1; abundance: -; d_gene: -; CDR3nt: TGTGCCACCAACCTCGGGGCCAGGTATGGGACTGAAGCTTTCTTT; CDR3aa: CATNLGARYGTEAFF
v_gene: TRBV29-1; j_gene: TRBJ1-3; abundance: many; d_gene: -; CDR3nt: TGCAGCGTTGAAAACGGAAACACCATATATTTT; CDR3aa: CSVENGNTIYF
v_gene: TRBV6-5; j_gene: TRBJ2-7; abundance: -; d_gene: -; CDR3nt: TGTGCCAGCAGTAAGACAGTTTACGAGCAGTACTTC; CDR3aa: CASSKTVYEQYF
v_gene: TRBV7-9; j_gene: TRBJ2-7; abundance: -; d_gene: -; CDR3nt: TGTGCCAGCAGCCCCGACCTGGGTTCCTACGAGCAGTACTTC; CDR3aa: CASSPDLGSYEQYF
v_gene: TRBV29-1; j_gene: TRBJ1-1; abundance: -; d_gene: TRBD1; CDR3nt: TGCAGCGTTGCGGGGGACAGCCTGGATGAAGCTTTCTTT; CDR3aa: CSVAGDSLDEAFF
v_gene: TRBV7-9; j_gene: TRBJ1-1; abundance: few; d_gene: -; CDR3nt: TGTGCCAGCAGCTCTGGGGACCCCACTGAAGCTTTCTTT; CDR3aa: CASSSGDPTEAFF
v_gene: TRBV9; j_gene: TRBJ2-7; abundance: -; d_gene: -; CDR3nt: TGTGCCAGCAGCTTGGGGTGGGGGGCGCGTTACGAGCAGTACTTC; CDR3aa: CASSLGWGARYEQYF
v_gene: TRBV29-1; j_gene: TRBJ2-5; abundance: many; d_gene: TRBD2; CDR3nt: TGCAGCGTTGAAGGACTAGCGGGTGGGGAGACCCAGTACTTC; CDR3aa: CSVEGLAGGETQYF
v_gene: TRBV6-5; j_gene: TRBJ1-1; abundance: few; d_gene: -; CDR3nt: TGTGCCAGCAGTTACGGACTGGGCACTGAAGCTTTCTTT; CDR3aa: CASSYGLGTEAFF